These 14 T cell receptor beta chains came from one sample sequenced in a study of early T cells in non-severe SARS-CoV-2 infection. One entry per CDR3 protein, called by TCRdb with MiXCR from the 5' RACE reads. The table includes about 60,000 distinct CDR3 sequences, roughly 12% detected once. The sequencing input was whole blood. All receptors derive from an adult who was a healthcare worker with PCR-confirmed SARS-CoV-2 infection or an uninfected control (not recorded which).

The chain joins TRBV11-2 to TRBJ2-3; maybe TRBD1 (6 bases). The CDR3 runs to 15 residues. The germline V gene has CDR1 SGHAT and CDR2 FQNNGV. V lost 5 bases to trimming and J lost 2 bases, with 14 bases between them. CDR3 region: CASSPTGKLTDTQYF. The DNA of the CDR3 is TGTGCCAGCAGCCCGACAGGAAAGCTCACAGATACGCAGTATTTT.

In its sample, this clonotype was seen a few times. The chain is built from TRBV29-1 and TRBJ1-1, with 7 bases lining up with TRBD1. Trimming took 4 bases from V and 6 from J; bases not matched to a gene: 8. CDR1 is SQVTM, CDR2 ANQGSEA, per germline. There are 13 residues in the CDR3. The CDR3 sequence is CSVGGGSDPEAFF. The CDR3 nucleotides are TGCAGCGTTGGAGGGGGCTCCGACCCTGAAGCTTTCTTT.

This clonotype was picked up many times. This chain joins TRBV3-1 and TRBJ1-5; TRBD1 agrees at 7 bases. This CDR3 region has 13 residues. Germline V CDR1 and CDR2: LGHDT, YNNKEL (reference sequence). J gave up 5 bases and V 6 bases, and 4 bases lay outside the gene matches. In DNA form, the CDR3 reads TGTGCCAGCAGTTTTACAGGGGATCAGCCCCAGCATTTT. Its translation is CASSFTGDQPQHF.

The chain combines TRBV7-7 with TRBJ2-2; TRBD2 matches at 13 bases. This CDR3 contains 17 residues. V shed 5 bases and J 4 bases; nucleotides not matched to a gene: 7. Germline-derived CDR1 and CDR2 are SSHAT and FNYEAQ (reference sequence). CDR3 bases: TGTGCCAGCAGCCCTCGACGACTAGCGGGAGGCACCGGGGAGCTGTTTTTT. Encoded protein: CASSPRRLAGGTGELFF.

This clonotype was detected only a few times. The rearrangement joins TRBV6-4 to TRBJ2-1; 8 bases agree with TRBD1. The CDR3 sequence is 15 residues long. From germline, CDR1 is MRHNA and CDR2 SNTAGT. V was pared by 0 bases and J by 6 bases, with 4 bases of the junction left unmatched. CDR3 loop: CASSDSTGGPNEQFF. The CDR3 nucleotides read TGTGCCAGCAGTGACTCAACAGGGGGACCCAATGAGCAGTTCTTC.

The table lists this clonotype with many counts. The chain recombines TRBV11-1 with TRBJ1-2; 7 positions agree with TRBD1. CDR3 length: 15 residues. V was clipped by 4 bases and J by 2 bases; unmatched bases: 7. Germline V CDR1 and CDR2: SGHAT, FQDESV (reference sequence). CDR3 nucleotide sequence: TGTGCCAGCAGCTCAAGGACAGGTTGGAACTATGGCTACACCTTC. Protein: CASSSRTGWNYGYTF. The variable domain in full, completed from reference TRBV11-1 and TRBJ1-2, reads EAEVAQSPRYKITEKSQAVAFWCDPISGHATLYWYRQILGQGPELLVQFQDESVVDDSQLPKDRFSAERLKGVDSTLKIQPAELGDSAMYLCASSSRTGWNYGYTFGSGTRLTVV.

The CDR3, as DNA: TGCAGTGCTAGAGATAGGAGGACAGGAGTGACCTACGAGCAGTACTTC. This sequence encodes CSARDRRTGVTYEQYF. The rearrangement links TRBV20-1 to TRBJ2-7, with 7 bases aligning to TRBD1. The CDR3 contains 16 residues. CDR1 DFQATT and CDR2 SNEGSKA come from the germline V gene (reference sequence). The trim removed 0 bases at V and 2 bases at J, leaving 10 bases unmatched.

There are a few counts of this clonotype. The chain joins TRBV9 to TRBJ2-5; unclear D gene. Trimming shortened V by 1 base and J by 2 bases, and 15 bases separated the two germline ends. CDR1 and CDR2 from the germline V gene are SGDLS and YYNGEE. The CDR3 length is 16 residues. CDR3 in amino acids: CASSVTPATVQETQYF. CDR3 in DNA: TGTGCCAGCAGCGTAACCCCGGCGACCGTACAAGAGACCCAGTACTTC.

This clonotype was counted between two and nine times. The chain has TRBV7-8 and TRBJ2-1; TRBD2 agrees at 9 bases. The CDR3 runs to 16 residues. Germline-derived CDR1 and CDR2 are SGHVS and FQNEAQ. V lost 5 bases and J lost 4; bases outside the gene matches: 9. This CDR3 reads CASSPRLAVDYNEQFF. As DNA, the CDR3 is TGTGCCAGCAGCCCCAGACTAGCGGTAGATTACAATGAGCAGTTCTTC.

This clonotype was recorded a few times. The chain recombines TRBV28 with TRBJ2-7; TRBD2 matches 7 bases. From germline, CDR1 is MDHEN and CDR2 SYDVKM. Trimming took 5 bases from V and 2 from J; bases not matched to a gene: 6. The CDR3 totals 14 residues. The CDR3 loop is CASSPPGLAYEQYF. The CDR3 nucleotides read TGTGCCAGCAGTCCTCCTGGACTAGCCTACGAGCAGTACTTC.

This chain joins TRBV4-2 and TRBJ2-3; the match to TRBD2 covers 7 bases. The CDR3 has 15 residues. Germline trimming cut 1 base from V and 4 bases from J; bases unmatched to any gene: 5. Germline loops: CDR1 LGHNA, CDR2 YNFKEQ. In DNA, the CDR3 is TGTGCCAGCAGCCAAGGGGCGGGAGAGGCAGATACGCAGTATTTT. Encoded protein: CASSQGAGEADTQYF.

This clonotype was detected a few times. This CDR3 is CASSVRTGTSLMAGELFF. CDR3 nucleotides: TGTGCCAGCAGCGTTCGTACCGGGACTTCTCTTATGGCCGGGGAGCTGTTTTTT. This chain uses TRBV9 with TRBJ2-2; tentatively, D is TRBD2 (6 bases). Trimming left V 2 bases short and J 6 bases short, with 23 bases between. The CDR3 sequence is 18 residues long. CDR1 and CDR2 (germline): SGDLS, YYNGEE.

This clonotype was detected only a few times. The J gene is TRBJ2-2, the V gene TRBV19; D gene ambiguous. The CDR3 loop spans 15 amino acids. Trimming took 3 bases from V and 0 from J, leaving 8 bases between them. Germline CDR1 LNHDA, CDR2 SQIVND (reference sequence). The chain's CDR3 is CASSINPPNTGELFF. DNA for the CDR3: TGTGCCAGTAGTATTAACCCCCCGAACACCGGGGAGCTGTTTTTT. Combining the CDR3 with reference TRBV19 and TRBJ2-2 gives the whole variable domain DGGITQSPKYLFRKEGQNVTLSCEQNLNHDAMYWYRQDPGQGLRLIYYSQIVNDFQKGDIAEGYSVSREKKESFPLTVTSAQKNPTAFYLCASSINPPNTGELFFGEGSRLTVL.

Notes on this clonotype: This likely comes from a read error, as the CDR3 has no conserved phenylalanine or tryptophan at its end. J is TRBJ1-2 and V is TRBV7-3, with no clear D. V lost 3 bases to trimming and J lost 8 bases, with 13 bases between them. The CDR3 is 13 residues long. From germline, CDR1 is SGHTA and CDR2 FQGTGA. Written as DNA, the CDR3 is TGTGCCAGCAGCTTGACCGGGAAATGGGGCTACACCCTC. Its translation: CASSLTGKWGYTL.